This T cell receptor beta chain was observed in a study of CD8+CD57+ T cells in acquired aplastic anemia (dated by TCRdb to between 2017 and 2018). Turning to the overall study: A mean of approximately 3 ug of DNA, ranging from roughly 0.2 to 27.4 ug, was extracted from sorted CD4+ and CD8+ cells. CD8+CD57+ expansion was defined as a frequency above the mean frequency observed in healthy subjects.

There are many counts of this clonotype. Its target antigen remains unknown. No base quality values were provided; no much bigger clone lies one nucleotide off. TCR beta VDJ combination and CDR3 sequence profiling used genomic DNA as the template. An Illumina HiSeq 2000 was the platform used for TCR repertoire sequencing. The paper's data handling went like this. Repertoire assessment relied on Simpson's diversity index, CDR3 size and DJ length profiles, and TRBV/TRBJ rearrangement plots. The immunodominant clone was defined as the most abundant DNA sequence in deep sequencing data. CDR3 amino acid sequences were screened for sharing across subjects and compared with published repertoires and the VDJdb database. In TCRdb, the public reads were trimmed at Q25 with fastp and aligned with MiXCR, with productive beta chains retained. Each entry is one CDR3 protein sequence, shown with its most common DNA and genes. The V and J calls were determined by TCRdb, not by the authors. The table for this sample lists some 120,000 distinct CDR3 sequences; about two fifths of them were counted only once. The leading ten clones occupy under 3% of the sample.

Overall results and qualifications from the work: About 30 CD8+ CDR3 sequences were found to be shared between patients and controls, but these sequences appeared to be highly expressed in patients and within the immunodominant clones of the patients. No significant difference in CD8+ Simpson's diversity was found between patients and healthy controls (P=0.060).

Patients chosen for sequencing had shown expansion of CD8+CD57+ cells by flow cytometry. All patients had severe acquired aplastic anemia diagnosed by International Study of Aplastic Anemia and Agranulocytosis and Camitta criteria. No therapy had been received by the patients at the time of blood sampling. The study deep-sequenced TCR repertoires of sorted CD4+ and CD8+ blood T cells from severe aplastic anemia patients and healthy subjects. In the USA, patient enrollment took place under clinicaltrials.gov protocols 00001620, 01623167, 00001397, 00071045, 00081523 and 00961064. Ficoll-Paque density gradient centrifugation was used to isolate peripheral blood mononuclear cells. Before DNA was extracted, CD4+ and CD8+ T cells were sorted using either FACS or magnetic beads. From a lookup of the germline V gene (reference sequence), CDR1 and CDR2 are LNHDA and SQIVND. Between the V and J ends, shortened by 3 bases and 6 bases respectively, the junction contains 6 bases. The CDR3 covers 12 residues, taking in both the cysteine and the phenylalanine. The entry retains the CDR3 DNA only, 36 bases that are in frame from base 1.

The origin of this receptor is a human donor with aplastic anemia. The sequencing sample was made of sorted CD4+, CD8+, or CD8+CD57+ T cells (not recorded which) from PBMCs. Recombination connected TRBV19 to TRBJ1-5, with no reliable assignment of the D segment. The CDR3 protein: CASSISGQPQHF. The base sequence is TGTGCCAGTAGTATCTCTGGTCAGCCCCAGCATTTT.